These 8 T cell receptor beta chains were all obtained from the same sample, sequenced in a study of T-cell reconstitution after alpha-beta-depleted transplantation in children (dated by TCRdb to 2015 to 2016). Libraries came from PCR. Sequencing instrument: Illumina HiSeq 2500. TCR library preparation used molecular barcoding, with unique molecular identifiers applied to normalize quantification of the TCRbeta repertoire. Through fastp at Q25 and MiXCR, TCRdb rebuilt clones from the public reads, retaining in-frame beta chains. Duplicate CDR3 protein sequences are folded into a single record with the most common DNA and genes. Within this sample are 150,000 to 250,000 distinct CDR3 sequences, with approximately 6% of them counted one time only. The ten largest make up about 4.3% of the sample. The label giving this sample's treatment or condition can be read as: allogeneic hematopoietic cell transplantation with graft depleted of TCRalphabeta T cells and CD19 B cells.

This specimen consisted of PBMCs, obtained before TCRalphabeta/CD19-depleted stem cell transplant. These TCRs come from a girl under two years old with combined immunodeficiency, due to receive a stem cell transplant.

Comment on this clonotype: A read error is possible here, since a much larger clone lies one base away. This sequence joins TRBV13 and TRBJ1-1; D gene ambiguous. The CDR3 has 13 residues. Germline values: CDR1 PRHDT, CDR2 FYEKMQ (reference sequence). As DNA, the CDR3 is TGTGGCAGCAGCCTCGACCCCGGTACTGAAGCTTTCTTT. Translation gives CGSSLDPGTEAFF.

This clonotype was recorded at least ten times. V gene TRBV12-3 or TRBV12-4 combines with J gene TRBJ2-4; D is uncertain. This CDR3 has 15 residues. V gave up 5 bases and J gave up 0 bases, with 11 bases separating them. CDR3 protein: CASSPAVGAKNIQYF. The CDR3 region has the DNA TGTGCCAGCAGTCCCGCCGTGGGAGCCAAAAACATTCAGTACTTC.

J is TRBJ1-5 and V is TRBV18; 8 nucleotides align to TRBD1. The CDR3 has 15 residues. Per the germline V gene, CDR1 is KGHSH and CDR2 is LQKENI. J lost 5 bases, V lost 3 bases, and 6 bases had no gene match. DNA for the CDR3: TGTGCCAGCTCACCTCTTGGACAGGGCGATCAGCCCCAGCATTTT. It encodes CASSPLGQGDQPQHF.

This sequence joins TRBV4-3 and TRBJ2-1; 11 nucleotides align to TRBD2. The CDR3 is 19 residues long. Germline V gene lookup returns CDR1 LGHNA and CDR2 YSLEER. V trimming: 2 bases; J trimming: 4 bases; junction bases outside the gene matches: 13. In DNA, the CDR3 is TGCGCCAGCAGCCAAAGCCGACTAGCGGGAACAGTGAATTACAATGAGCAGTTCTTC. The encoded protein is CASSQSRLAGTVNYNEQFF.

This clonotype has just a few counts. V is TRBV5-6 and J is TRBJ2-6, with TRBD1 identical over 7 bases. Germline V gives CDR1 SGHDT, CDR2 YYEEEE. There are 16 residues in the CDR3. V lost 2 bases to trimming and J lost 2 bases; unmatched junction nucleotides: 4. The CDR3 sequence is CASSLPGQTGANVLTF. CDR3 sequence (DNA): TGTGCCAGCAGCTTACCGGGACAGACTGGGGCCAACGTCCTGACTTTC.

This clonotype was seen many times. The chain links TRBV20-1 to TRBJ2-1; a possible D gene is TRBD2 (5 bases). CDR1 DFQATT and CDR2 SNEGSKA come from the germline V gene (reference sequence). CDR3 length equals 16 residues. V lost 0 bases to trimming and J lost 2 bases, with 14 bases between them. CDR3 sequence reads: CSARDLALSPYNEQFF. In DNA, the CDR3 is TGCAGTGCTAGAGATCTAGCACTAAGCCCCTACAATGAGCAGTTCTTC.

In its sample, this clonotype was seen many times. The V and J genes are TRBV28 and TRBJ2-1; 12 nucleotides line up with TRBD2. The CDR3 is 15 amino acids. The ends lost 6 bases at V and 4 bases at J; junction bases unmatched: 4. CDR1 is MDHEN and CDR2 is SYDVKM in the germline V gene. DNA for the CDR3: TGTGCCAGCAGACTCGGGACTAGCGGGTACAATGAGCAGTTCTTC. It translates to CASRLGTSGYNEQFF. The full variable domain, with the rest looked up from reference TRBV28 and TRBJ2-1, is DVKVTQSSRYLVKRTGEKVFLECVQDMDHENMFWYRQDPGLGLRLIYFSYDVKMKEKGDIPEGYSVSREKKERFSLILESASTNQTSMYLCASRLGTSGYNEQFFGPGTRLTVL.

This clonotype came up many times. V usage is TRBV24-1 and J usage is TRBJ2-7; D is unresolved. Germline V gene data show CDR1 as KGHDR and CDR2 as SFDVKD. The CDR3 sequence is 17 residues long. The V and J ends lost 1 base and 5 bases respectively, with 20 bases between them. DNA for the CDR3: TGTGCCACCAGTGATTTCTTCCTAGGCCATACCTGGGACGAGCAGTACTTC. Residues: CATSDFFLGHTWDEQYF.